A single sample gave rise to the 6 T cell receptor beta chains below, sequenced in a study of CD8 T cells in Susac syndrome. An input of about 0.5 to 1 ug of RNA was subjected to reverse transcription using random hexamers. TCRdb fed the immunoSEQ multiplex PCR reads into MiXCR, producing one record per CDR3 protein. The data hold under 200,000 distinct CDR3 sequences, with 90% to 95% observed a single time. What was sequenced was CD4+ T cells from PBMCs. The receptor source for this set is a human donor with Susac syndrome.

V usage is TRBV7-2 and J usage is TRBJ2-5, with TRBD1 matching 7 bases. The CDR3 consists of 13 residues. J gave up 3 bases and V 8 bases, and 6 bases lay outside the gene matches. Germline V gives CDR1 SGHTA, CDR2 FQGNSA. The CDR3 DNA sequence: TGTGCCAGCTCGCGAGGGGGCGAAGAGACCCAGTACTTC. It translates to CASSRGGEETQYF.

The J gene is TRBJ1-2, the V gene TRBV12-3 or TRBV12-4, with D uncertain. Trimming took 3 bases from V and 6 from J, leaving 14 bases between them. This CDR3 is built from 14 residues. The CDR3 is CASSFAGSANGYTF. In DNA, the CDR3 is TGTGCCAGCAGTTTCGCCGGATCGGCCAATGGCTACACCTTC.

The chain combines TRBV29-1 with TRBJ1-2, with D possibly matching TRBD1 (5 bases). V lost 8 bases and J lost 1, with 11 bases in between. Germline loops: CDR1 SQVTM, CDR2 ANQGSEA. CDR3 length equals 12 residues. The CDR3 loop reads CSSGGGNYGYTF. CDR3 nucleotide sequence: TGCAGCTCTGGGGGGGGTAACTATGGCTACACCTTC.

The chain uses TRBV12-3 or TRBV12-4 and TRBJ2-3; D perhaps matches TRBD2 (5 bases). Trimming removed 5 bases at V and 8 bases at J, with 17 bases between. The CDR3 contains 14 residues. The CDR3 loop reads CASSRGLDPFTQYF. For the CDR3, the DNA is TGTGCCAGCAGTCGAGGACTGGATCCATTTACGCAGTATTTT.

The chain combines TRBV20-1 with TRBJ1-5; the match to TRBD1 covers 7 bases. Trimming took 5 bases from V and 1 from J; bases not matched to a gene: 5. In germline, CDR1 is DFQATT, CDR2 SNEGSKA (reference sequence). The CDR3 spans 14 residues. The CDR3 bases are TGCAGTGCTTATCAGGGGGGGAGCAATCAGCCCCAGCATTTT. Translated, it gives CSAYQGGSNQPQHF.

The chain recombines TRBV11-2 with TRBJ2-7; D not certain. Germline CDR1 is SGHAT and CDR2 is FQNNGV. V lost 5 bases and J 9 bases, leaving 8 bases between the germline ends. The CDR3 is made up of 10 amino acids. CDR3 loop: CASSNEGQYF. In nucleotides, the CDR3 is TGTGCCAGCAGCAATGAAGGGCAGTACTTC.